This TCR beta chain was retrieved from a study of CD8+CD57+ T cells in acquired aplastic anemia. Study context: On average, sorted CD4+ and CD8+ cells gave about 2.9 ug of DNA. Findings and caveats of the study: Overlap between patients and controls comprised twenty-nine CD8+ CDR3 sequences. Controls and patients did not differ significantly in CD8+ Simpson's diversity.

CDR3 and TCR beta VDJ profiling relied on genomic DNA as the template. Via MiXCR, TCRdb re-called the reads, giving one row per CDR3 protein. The sample carries roughly 150,000 distinct CDR3 sequences, about 48% recorded once. Between the trimmed V and J ends, which lost 7 bases and 1 base, there was a span of 12 bases. The V gene's germline CDR1 is MNHNS and CDR2 SASEGT. CDR3 length: 14 amino acids. Remarks on this clonotype: Its target is not known.

The source is a human donor in good health. Specimen: sorted CD4+, CD8+, or CD8+CD57+ T cells (not recorded which) from PBMCs. The chain recombines TRBV6-1 with TRBJ2-3, with D tentatively TRBD1 (6 bases). The CDR3 nucleotides read TGTGCCAGCAACAGGGACCGCCGCACAGATACGCAGTATTTT. Its protein product is CASNRDRRTDTQYF.